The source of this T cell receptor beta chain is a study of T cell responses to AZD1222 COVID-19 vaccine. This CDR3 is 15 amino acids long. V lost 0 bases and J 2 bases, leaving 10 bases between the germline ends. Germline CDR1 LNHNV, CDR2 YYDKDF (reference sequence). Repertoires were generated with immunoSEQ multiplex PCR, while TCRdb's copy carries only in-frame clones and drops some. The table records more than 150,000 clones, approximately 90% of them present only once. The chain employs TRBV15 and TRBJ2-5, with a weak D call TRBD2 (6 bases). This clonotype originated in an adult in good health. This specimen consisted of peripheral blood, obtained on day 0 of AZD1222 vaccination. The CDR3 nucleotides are TGTGCCACCAGCAGAGAGCGGGATTCACAAGAGACCCAGTACTTC. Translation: CATSRERDSQETQYF.